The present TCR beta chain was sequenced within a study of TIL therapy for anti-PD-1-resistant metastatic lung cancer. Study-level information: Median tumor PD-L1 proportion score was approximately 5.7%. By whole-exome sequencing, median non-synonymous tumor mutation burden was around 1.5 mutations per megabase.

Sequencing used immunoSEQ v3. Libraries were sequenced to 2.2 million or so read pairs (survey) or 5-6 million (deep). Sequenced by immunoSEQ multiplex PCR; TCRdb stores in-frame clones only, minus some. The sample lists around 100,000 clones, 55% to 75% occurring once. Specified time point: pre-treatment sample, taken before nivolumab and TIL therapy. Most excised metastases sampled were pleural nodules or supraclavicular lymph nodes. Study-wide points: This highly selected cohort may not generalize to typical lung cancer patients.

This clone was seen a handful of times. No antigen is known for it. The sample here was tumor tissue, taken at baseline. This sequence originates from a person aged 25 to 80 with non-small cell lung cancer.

CDR3 nucleotides: TGTGCCAGCAGCGCTAACAATGAGCAGTTCTTC. Its translation is CASSANNEQFF. The chain employs TRBV9 and TRBJ2-1; D not resolved. The CDR3 contains 11 residues. The ends were cut back, 3 bases at V and 5 bases at J, with 3 bases in the middle. Germline CDR1 is SGDLS and CDR2 is YYNGEE.